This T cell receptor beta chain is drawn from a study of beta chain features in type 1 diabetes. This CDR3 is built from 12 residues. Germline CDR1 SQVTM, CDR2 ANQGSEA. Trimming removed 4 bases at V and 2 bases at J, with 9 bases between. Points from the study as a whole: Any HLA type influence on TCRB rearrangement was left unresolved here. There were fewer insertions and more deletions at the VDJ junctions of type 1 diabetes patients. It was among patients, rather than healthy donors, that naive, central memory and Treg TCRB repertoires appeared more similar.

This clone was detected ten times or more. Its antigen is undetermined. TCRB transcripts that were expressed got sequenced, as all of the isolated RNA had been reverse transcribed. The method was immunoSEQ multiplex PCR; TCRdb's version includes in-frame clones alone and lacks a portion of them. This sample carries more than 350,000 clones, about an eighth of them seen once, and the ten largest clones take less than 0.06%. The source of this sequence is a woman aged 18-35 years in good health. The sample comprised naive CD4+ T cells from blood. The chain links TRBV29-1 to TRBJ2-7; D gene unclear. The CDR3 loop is CSVVPGPYEQYF. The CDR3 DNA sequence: TGCAGCGTTGTCCCAGGACCCTACGAGCAGTACTTC.